The clone carrying this TCR beta chain was picked up many times. Its target is not known. The CDR3 is cut off 3 residues early in the read; its end comes from the germline J gene. Patients had low serum IgG, IgA and/or IgM and specific antibody deficiency. Clones were read by immunoSEQ multiplex PCR, and TCRdb kept only the in-frame ones, dropping some. The sample yields 20,000 to 30,000 clones, without any singletons. The sample comes from a study of T cell clonality in common variable immunodeficiency. Findings and limits, study-wide: Reportedly, TCR beta sequences from common variable immunodeficiency showed fewer deletions and N-nucleotide insertions.

The CDR3 has 13 amino acids. Germline V lookup: CDR1 PRHDT, CDR2 FYEKMQ (reference sequence). V dropped 0 bases and J dropped 5 bases, with 7 bases sitting between them. The V and J genes are TRBV13 and TRBJ2-5; no definite D call. The sequenced material came from peripheral blood mononuclear cells. The source is a human donor with common variable immunodeficiency. The DNA read from the CDR3 is TGTGCCAGCAGCTTAGGCATAGGGGAGACC. It specifies CASSLGIGET. The whole CDR3 sequence is CASSLGIGETQYF.